Detailed here is one T cell receptor (beta chain). This sample stems from a study of blood T cell repertoires in COVID-19. TCRdb's table, derived via immunoSEQ multiplex PCR, lists solely in-frame clones and lacks some. The sample lists 120,000 or so clones, around nine tenths occurring once. Input material: peripheral blood. The sequence was collected from a man aged 55 to 70 with COVID-19, enrolled during active disease.

Written as DNA, the CDR3 is TGCGCCAGCAGCGGATTAGCGGCCAATGAGCAGTTCTTC. It translates to CASSGLAANEQFF. This chain connects TRBV5-1 to TRBJ2-1; possibly TRBD2 for D (6 bases). Germline lookup yields CDR1 SGHRS and CDR2 YFSETQ. V shed 4 bases and J shed 6 bases, with 11 bases lying between them. This CDR3 comprises 13 residues.